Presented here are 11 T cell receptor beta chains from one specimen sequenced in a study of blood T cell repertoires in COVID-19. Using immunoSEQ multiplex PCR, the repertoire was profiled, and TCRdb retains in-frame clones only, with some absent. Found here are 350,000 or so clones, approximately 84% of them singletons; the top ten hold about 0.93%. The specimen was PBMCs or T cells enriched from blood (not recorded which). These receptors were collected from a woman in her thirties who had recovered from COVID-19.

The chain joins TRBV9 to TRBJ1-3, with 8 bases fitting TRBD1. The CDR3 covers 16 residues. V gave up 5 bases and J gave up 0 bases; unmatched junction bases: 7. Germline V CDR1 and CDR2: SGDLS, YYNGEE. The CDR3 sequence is CASSESTGGSGNTIYF. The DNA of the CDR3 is TGTGCCAGCAGTGAATCCACAGGGGGCTCTGGAAACACCATATATTTT.

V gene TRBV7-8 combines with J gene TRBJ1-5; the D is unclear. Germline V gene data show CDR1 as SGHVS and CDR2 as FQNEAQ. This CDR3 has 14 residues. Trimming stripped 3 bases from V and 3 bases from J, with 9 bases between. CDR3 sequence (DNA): TGTGCCAGCAGCTTGGGCTCTCCCAATCAGCCCCAGCATTTT. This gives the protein CASSLGSPNQPQHF.

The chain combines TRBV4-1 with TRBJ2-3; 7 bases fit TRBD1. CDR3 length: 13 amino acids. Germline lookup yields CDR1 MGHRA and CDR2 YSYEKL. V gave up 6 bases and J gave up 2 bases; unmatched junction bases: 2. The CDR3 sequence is CASRGTVTDTQYF. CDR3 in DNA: TGCGCCAGCAGAGGGACAGTCACAGATACGCAGTATTTT.

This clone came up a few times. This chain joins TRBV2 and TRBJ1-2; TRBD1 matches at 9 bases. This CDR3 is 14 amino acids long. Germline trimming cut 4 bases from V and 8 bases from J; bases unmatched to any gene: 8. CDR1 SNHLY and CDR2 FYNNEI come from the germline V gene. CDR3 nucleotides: TGTGCCAGCAGTGTTGCCGGGACAGGGAGCGGCTACACCTTC. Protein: CASSVAGTGSGYTF.

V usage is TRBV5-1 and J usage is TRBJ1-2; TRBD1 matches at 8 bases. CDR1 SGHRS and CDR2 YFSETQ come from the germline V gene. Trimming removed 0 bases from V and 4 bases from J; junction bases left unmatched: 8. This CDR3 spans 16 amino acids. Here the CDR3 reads CASSLDTTGGAYGYTF. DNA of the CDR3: TGCGCCAGCAGCTTGGATACCACAGGGGGTGCCTATGGCTACACCTTC.

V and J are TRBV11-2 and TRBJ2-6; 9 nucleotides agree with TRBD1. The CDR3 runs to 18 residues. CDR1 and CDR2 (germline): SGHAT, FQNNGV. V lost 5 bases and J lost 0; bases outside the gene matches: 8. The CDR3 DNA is TGTGCCAGCAGCCGATCACCGGGACAGGGCTCTGGGGCCAACGTCCTGACTTTC. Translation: CASSRSPGQGSGANVLTF.

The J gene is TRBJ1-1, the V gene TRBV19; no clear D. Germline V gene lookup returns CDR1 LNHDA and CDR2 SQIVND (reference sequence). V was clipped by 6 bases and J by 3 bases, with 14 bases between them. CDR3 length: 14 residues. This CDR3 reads CASRTMEGYTEAFF. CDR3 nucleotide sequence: TGTGCCAGTAGGACCATGGAGGGATACACTGAAGCTTTCTTT.

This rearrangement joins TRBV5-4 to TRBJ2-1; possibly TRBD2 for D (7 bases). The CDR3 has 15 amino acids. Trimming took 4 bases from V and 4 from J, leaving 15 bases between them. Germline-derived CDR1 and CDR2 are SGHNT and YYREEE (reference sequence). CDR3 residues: CASSPRGAVYNEQFF. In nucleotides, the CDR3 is TGTGCCAGCAGCCCTCGGGGGGCCGTATACAATGAGCAGTTCTTC.

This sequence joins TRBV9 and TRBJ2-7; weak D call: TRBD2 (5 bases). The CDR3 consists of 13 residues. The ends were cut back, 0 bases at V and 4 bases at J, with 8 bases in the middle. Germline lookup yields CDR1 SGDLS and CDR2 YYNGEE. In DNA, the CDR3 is TGTGCCAGCAGCGTAGCCCCGGGGTACGAGCAGTACTTC. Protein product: CASSVAPGYEQYF.

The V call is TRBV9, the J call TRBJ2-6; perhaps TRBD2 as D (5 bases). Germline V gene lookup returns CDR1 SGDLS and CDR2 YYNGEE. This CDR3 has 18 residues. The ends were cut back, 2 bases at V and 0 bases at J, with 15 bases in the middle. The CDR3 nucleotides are TGTGCCAGCAGCGTTGATGGACTGTACCCCTCTGGGGCCAACGTCCTGACTTTC. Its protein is CASSVDGLYPSGANVLTF.

CDR3 DNA: TGTGCCAGCAAAGCGGACGGTAATCAGCCCCAGCATTTT. Its protein is CASKADGNQPQHF. This chain joins TRBV2 and TRBJ1-5; D unresolved. The CDR3 is 13 amino acids. Germline loops: CDR1 SNHLY, CDR2 FYNNEI. The V and J ends lost 7 bases and 4 bases respectively, with 11 bases between them.